Following are 19 T cell receptor beta chains from one sample sequenced in a study of blood T cell repertoires in COVID-19 (dated by TCRdb to 2020 to 2022). Receptors were amplified or captured by the immunoSEQ multiplex PCR assay. This is the immuneACCESS table as TCRdb keeps it, with only in-frame sequences that have V and J called. A part of the clones is gone; compared with another copy, unresolved V genes explain less than half, and the rest is unexplained. The sample profile shows approximately 500,000 clones; roughly nine tenths of them were found once. The top ten clonotypes cover 0.8% to 0.9% of the sample. Material for sequencing was peripheral blood. The receptors originated from a man aged 18 to 35 with COVID-19, enrolled during active disease.

CDR3 DNA sequence: TGTGCCACAAGTCGTGGGACATCGGCCCTCGGGGGGGGCAATGAGCAGTTCTTC. As protein: CATSRGTSALGGGNEQFF. The chain is built from TRBV19 and TRBJ2-1, with TRBD2 matching over 8 bases. Germline V gene sequence: CDR1 LNHDA, CDR2 SQIVND (reference sequence). The CDR3 spans 18 residues. Losses at the gene ends were 10 bases for V and 6 bases for J; bases not matched to a gene: 23.

This chain joins TRBV7-3 and TRBJ2-2, with 7 bases aligning to TRBD1. The trim removed 5 bases at V and 0 bases at J, leaving 3 bases unmatched. The CDR3 spans 15 residues. Germline lookup yields CDR1 SGHTA and CDR2 FQGTGA. Here the CDR3 reads CASSEGTANTGELFF. CDR3 DNA: TGTGCCAGCAGCGAGGGGACAGCGAACACCGGGGAGCTGTTTTTT.

The rearrangement links TRBV7-2 to TRBJ2-7; 10 bases match TRBD2. This CDR3 contains 14 residues. The V gene's germline CDR1 is SGHTA and CDR2 FQGNSA. V dropped 7 bases and J dropped 0; count of bases not matched to a gene: 3. CDR3 DNA sequence: TGTGCCAGCATGAGGACTAGCGGCTCCTACGAGCAGTACTTC. This encodes CASMRTSGSYEQYF.

The rearrangement joins TRBV27 to TRBJ2-7; 8 bases align to TRBD2. Germline V lookup: CDR1 MNHEY, CDR2 SMNVEV (reference sequence). The CDR3 runs 13 residues. After removal of 8 bases from V and 3 bases from J, the junction contained 6 bases not matched to a gene. CDR3 in amino acids: CASSNGGDYEQYF. As DNA, the CDR3 is TGTGCCAGCTCGAACGGGGGGGACTACGAGCAGTACTTC.

V is TRBV5-5 and J is TRBJ1-2, with D tentatively TRBD1 (5 bases). Germline V gene data show CDR1 as SGHKS and CDR2 as YYEKEE (reference sequence). The CDR3 is 16 residues long. Deletions cut 2 bases from V and 1 base from J, with 15 bases between. The CDR3 DNA sequence: TGTGCCAGCAGCTTTACGCCAGGGATCGGTAACTATGGCTACACCTTC. Residues: CASSFTPGIGNYGYTF.

V gene TRBV7-6 combines with J gene TRBJ1-1; 7 bases fit TRBD1. With 6 bases clipped from V and 3 bases from J, the junction kept 4 bases outside the gene matches. This CDR3 spans 13 amino acids. Germline CDR1 is SGHVS and CDR2 is FNYEAQ. The DNA for the CDR3 is TGTGCCAGCAGGACAGGGACGGACACTGAAGCTTTCTTT. It specifies CASRTGTDTEAFF.

This clone was picked up a small number of times. The chain employs TRBV5-6 and TRBJ1-2; 7 bases are a match to TRBD1. The germline CDR1 and CDR2 sequences are SGHDT and YYEEEE. J lost 4 bases, V lost 4 bases, and 4 bases had no gene match. This CDR3 has 13 residues. CDR3 bases: TGTGCCAGCAGCCTACAGGGGTTCTATGGCTACACCTTC. This encodes CASSLQGFYGYTF. Variable domain in full (rest from reference TRBV5-6 and TRBJ1-2): DAGVTQSPTHLIKTRGQQVTLRCSPKSGHDTVSWYQQALGQGPQFIFQYYEEEERQRGNFPDRFSGHQFPNYSSELNVNALLLGDSALYLCASSLQGFYGYTFGSGTRLTVV.

The chain joins TRBV6-1 to TRBJ1-5, with TRBD1 matching over 7 bases. The V gene's germline CDR1 is MNHNS and CDR2 SASEGT. The CDR3 contains 17 residues. V shed 6 bases, J shed 1 base, and the junction held 12 bases outside the gene matches. The CDR3 DNA reads TGTGCCAGCAGAGAAAGCGCCGGGGACAGAAGCAATCAGCCCCAGCATTTT. Protein product: CASRESAGDRSNQPQHF.

The chain carries TRBV18 and TRBJ2-1; the match to TRBD1 covers 7 bases. The CDR3 length is 14 residues. Trimming took 3 bases from V and 4 from J; bases not matched to a gene: 3. In germline, CDR1 is KGHSH, CDR2 LQKENI. This CDR3 is CASSPSTGYNEQFF. As DNA, the CDR3 is TGTGCCAGCTCACCCTCGACAGGGTACAATGAGCAGTTCTTC. The full variable domain, its missing parts supplied by reference TRBV18 and TRBJ2-1, is NAGVMQNPRHLVRRRGQEARLRCSPMKGHSHVYWYRQLPEEGLKFMVYLQKENIIDESGMPKERFSAEFPKEGPSILRIQQVVRGDSAAYFCASSPSTGYNEQFFGPGTRLTVL.

This clone is a singleton in its sample. The rearrangement links TRBV5-6 to TRBJ2-2; 14 nucleotides align to TRBD2. CDR1 is SGHDT, CDR2 YYEEEE, per germline. The CDR3 covers 15 residues. J was trimmed by 6 bases and V by 5 bases; bases with no gene match: 3. CDR3 protein: CASSRGLAGAGELFF. CDR3 coding DNA: TGTGCCAGCAGTCGGGGACTAGCGGGGGCCGGGGAGCTGTTTTTT.

This chain joins TRBV29-1 and TRBJ2-5; D gene ambiguous. The CDR3 is 13 residues long. V lost 0 bases and J lost 2, with 7 bases in between. Germline loops: CDR1 SQVTM, CDR2 ANQGSEA. CDR3 in amino acids: CSVEDTVQETQYF. In nucleotides, the CDR3 is TGCAGCGTTGAAGATACAGTTCAAGAGACCCAGTACTTC.

The genes are TRBV10-3 and TRBJ2-7; D might be TRBD1 (5 bases). V lost 6 bases and J 0 bases, leaving 9 bases between the germline ends. Per germline, CDR1 ENHRY and CDR2 SYGVKD. CDR3 length equals 13 residues. The CDR3: CAIRTTDSYEQYF. CDR3 sequence (DNA): TGTGCCATCAGGACGACAGACTCCTACGAGCAGTACTTC.

This clone turned up a few times. The chain joins TRBV6-5 to TRBJ1-2; TRBD1 agrees at 10 bases. The germline gives CDR1 MNHEY, CDR2 SVGAGI. This CDR3 is built from 16 residues. Trimming took 4 bases from V and 7 from J; bases not matched to a gene: 12. CDR3 sequence: CASSLTRQGAFFGYTF. The CDR3 DNA is TGTGCCAGCAGTTTGACTAGACAGGGGGCTTTCTTTGGCTACACCTTC.

V usage is TRBV19 and J usage is TRBJ2-1; TRBD2 might be the D (6 bases). Trimming took 7 bases from V and 7 from J, leaving 17 bases between them. Germline CDR1 LNHDA, CDR2 SQIVND (reference sequence). The length of the CDR3 is 14 residues. CDR3 region: CASTLRASANEQFF. The CDR3 DNA sequence: TGTGCCAGTACCCTTCGGGCTAGCGCTAATGAGCAGTTCTTC.

This sequence joins TRBV27 and TRBJ2-7, with D tentatively TRBD2 (5 bases). In germline, CDR1 is MNHEY, CDR2 SMNVEV (reference sequence). V lost 0 bases to trimming and J lost 3 bases, with 6 bases between them. The length of the CDR3 is 13 residues. The CDR3 reads CASSLSGSYEQYF. The CDR3 coding sequence is TGTGCCAGCAGTTTATCAGGGAGCTACGAGCAGTACTTC.

V and J are TRBV5-6 and TRBJ1-2; TRBD1 might be the D (6 bases). The CDR3 totals 14 residues. The V end was cut by 3 bases, the J end by 2 bases, with 11 bases between. Germline V gives CDR1 SGHDT, CDR2 YYEEEE. CDR3 residues: CASSSGQRNYGYTF. The DNA of the CDR3 is TGTGCCAGCAGCTCCGGACAGCGAAACTATGGCTACACCTTC.

This chain uses TRBV20-1 with TRBJ2-1; 7 bases line up with TRBD2. This CDR3 is 15 amino acids long. In germline, CDR1 is DFQATT, CDR2 SNEGSKA (reference sequence). The V segment lost 6 bases and the J segment 8 bases; nucleotides outside the gene matches: 16. The CDR3 protein is CSASLRAGPRDEQFF. The CDR3 region has the DNA TGCAGTGCCAGTCTACGAGCGGGACCCAGGGATGAGCAGTTCTTC.

The V and J genes are TRBV6-4 and TRBJ2-7; D unclear. CDR1 and CDR2 (germline): MRHNA, SNTAGT. The CDR3 length is 17 residues. V was shortened by 5 bases and J by 3 bases, with 23 bases between the two germline ends. CDR3 sequence (DNA): TGTGCCAGCAGTAATGACCCTCCCTATAGCAGATTCTACGAGCAGTACTTC. Translating it yields CASSNDPPYSRFYEQYF.

This clone was observed a single time. The J gene is TRBJ1-2, the V gene TRBV3-1 (or the pseudogene TRBV3-2); D ambiguous. Trimming pared 5 bases from V and 7 bases from J, leaving 14 bases between. Germline assignment: CDR1 LGHDT and CDR2 YNNKEL (reference sequence). This CDR3 has 13 residues. The CDR3 sequence: CASSSREAVGYTF. For the CDR3, the DNA is TGTGCCAGCAGCTCCCGGGAAGCGGTTGGCTACACCTTC.